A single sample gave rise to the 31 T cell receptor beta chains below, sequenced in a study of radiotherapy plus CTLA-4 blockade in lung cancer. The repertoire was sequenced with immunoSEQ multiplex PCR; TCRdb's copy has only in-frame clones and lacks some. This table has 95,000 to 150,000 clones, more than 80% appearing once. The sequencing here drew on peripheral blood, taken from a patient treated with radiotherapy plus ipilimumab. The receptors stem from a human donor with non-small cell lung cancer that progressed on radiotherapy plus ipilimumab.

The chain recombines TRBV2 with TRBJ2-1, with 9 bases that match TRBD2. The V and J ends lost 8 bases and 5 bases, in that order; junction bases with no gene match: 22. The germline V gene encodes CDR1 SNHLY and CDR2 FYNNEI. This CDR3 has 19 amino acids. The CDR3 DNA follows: TGTGCCAGCGGATTCACCGGGCTAGCGGGATCAGACTTGGACAATGAGCAGTTCTTC. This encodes CASGFTGLAGSDLDNEQFF.

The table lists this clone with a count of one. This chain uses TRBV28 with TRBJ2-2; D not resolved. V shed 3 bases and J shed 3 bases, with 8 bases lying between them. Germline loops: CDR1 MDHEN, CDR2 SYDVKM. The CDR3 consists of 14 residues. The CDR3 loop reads CASSLVGHTGELFF. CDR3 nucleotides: TGTGCCAGCAGTTTGGTGGGTCACACCGGGGAGCTGTTTTTT.

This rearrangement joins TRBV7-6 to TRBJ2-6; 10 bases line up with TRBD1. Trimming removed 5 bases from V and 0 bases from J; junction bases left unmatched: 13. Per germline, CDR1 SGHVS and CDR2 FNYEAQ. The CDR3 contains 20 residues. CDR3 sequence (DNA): TGTGCCAGCAGCCCCACGATTCGGACAGGGGGAGGCTCTGGGGCCAACGTCCTGACTTTC. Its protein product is CASSPTIRTGGGSGANVLTF.

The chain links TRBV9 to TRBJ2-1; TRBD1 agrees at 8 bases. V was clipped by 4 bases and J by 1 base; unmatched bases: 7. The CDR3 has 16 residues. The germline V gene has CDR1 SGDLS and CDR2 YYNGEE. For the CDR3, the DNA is TGTGCCAGCAGCACCCGGGACAGGACATCCTACAATGAGCAGTTCTTC. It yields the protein CASSTRDRTSYNEQFF.

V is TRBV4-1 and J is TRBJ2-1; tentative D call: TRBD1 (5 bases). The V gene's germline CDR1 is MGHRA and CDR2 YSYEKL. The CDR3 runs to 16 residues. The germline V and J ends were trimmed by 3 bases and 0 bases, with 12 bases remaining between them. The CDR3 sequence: CASSQARQSSYNEQFF. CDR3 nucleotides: TGCGCCAGCAGCCAGGCCCGACAGAGCTCCTACAATGAGCAGTTCTTC.

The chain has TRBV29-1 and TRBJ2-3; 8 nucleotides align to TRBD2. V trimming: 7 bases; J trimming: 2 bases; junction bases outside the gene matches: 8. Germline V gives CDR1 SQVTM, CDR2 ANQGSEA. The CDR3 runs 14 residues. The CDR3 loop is CSAKGGGITDTQYF. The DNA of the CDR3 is TGCAGCGCCAAGGGCGGGGGGATCACAGATACGCAGTATTTT.

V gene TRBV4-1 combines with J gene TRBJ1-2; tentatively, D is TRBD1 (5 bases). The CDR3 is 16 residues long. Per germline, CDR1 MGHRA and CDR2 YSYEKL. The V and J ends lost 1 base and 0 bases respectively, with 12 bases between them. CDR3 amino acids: CASSQGGGRANYGYTF. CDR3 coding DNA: TGCGCCAGCAGCCAAGGGGGGGGGAGAGCTAACTATGGCTACACCTTC.

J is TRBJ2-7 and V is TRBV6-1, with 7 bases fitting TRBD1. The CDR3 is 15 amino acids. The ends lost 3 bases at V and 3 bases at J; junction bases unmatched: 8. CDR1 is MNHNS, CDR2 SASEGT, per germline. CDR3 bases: TGTGCCAGCAGTGACCCAAGACAGGGCCACTACGAGCAGTACTTC. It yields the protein CASSDPRQGHYEQYF.

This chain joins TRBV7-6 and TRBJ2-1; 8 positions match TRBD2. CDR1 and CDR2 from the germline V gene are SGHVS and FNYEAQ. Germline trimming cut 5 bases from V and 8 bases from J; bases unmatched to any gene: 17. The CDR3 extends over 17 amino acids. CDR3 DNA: TGTGCCAGCAGCCCCACTTCTACTAGCGGAAGGGGTTATGAGCAGTTCTTC. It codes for CASSPTSTSGRGYEQFF. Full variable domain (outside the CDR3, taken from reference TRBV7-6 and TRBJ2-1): GAGVSQSPRYKVTKRGQDVALRCDPISGHVSLYWYRQALGQGPEFLTYFNYEAQQDKSGLPNDRFSAERPEGSISTLTIQRTEQRDSAMYRCASSPTSTSGRGYEQFFGPGTRLTVL.

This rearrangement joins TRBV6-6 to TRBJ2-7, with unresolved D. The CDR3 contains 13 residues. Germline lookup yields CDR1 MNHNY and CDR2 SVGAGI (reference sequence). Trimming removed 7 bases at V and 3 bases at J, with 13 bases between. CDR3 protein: CASTKTDNYEQYF. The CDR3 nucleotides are TGTGCCAGCACCAAGACGGATAACTACGAGCAGTACTTC.

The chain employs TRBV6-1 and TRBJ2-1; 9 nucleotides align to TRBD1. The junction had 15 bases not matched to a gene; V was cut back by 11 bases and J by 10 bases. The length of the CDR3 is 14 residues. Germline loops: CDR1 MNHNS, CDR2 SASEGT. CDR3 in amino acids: CAAENEDRGGEQFF. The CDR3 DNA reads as TGTGCCGCAGAAAATGAGGACAGGGGAGGCGAGCAGTTCTTC.

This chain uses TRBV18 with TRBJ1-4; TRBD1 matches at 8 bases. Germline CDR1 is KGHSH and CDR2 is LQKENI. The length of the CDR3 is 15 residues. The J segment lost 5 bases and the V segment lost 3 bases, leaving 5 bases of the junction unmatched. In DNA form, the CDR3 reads TGTGCCAGCTCACCGAGGGGACAGGACAATGAAAAACTGTTTTTT. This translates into CASSPRGQDNEKLFF.

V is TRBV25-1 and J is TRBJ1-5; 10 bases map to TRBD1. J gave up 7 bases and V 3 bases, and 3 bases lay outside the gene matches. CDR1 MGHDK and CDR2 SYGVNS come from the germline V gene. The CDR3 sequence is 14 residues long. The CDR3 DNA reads TGTGCCAGCAGTGACGGACAGGGGGACCAGCCCCAGCATTTT. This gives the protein CASSDGQGDQPQHF.

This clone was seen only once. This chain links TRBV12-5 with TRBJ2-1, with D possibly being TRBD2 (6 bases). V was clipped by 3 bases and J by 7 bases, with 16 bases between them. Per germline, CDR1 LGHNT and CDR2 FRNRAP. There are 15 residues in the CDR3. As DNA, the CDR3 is TGTGCTAGTGGTTTCCCGGGACTCCGTAGGAATGAGCAGTTCTTC. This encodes CASGFPGLRRNEQFF.

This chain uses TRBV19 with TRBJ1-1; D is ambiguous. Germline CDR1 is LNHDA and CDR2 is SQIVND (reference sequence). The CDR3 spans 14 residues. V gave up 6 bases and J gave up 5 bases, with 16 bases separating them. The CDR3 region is CASSRKGSGTEAFF. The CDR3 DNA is TGTGCCAGTAGCCGAAAGGGAAGCGGTACTGAAGCTTTCTTT.

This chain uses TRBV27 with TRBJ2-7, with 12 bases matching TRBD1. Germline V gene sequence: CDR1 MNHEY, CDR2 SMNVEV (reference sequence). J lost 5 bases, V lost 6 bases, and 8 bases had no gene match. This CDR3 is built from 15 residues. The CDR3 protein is CASSRSGTGGNEQYF. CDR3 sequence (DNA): TGTGCCAGCAGCCGATCCGGGACAGGGGGCAACGAGCAGTACTTC.

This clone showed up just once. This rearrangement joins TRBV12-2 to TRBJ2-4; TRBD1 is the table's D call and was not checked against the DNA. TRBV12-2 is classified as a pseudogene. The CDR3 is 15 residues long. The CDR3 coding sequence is TGTGCAAGTCACCCCCCGACAGGGGGCAAAAACATTCAGTACTTC. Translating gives CASHPPTGGKNIQYF.

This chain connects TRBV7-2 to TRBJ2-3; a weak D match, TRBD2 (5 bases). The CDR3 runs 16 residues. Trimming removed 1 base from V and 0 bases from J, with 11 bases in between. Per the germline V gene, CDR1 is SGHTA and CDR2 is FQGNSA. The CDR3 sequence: CASSLGSGPSTDTQYF. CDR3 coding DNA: TGTGCCAGCAGCTTAGGGAGCGGCCCTAGCACAGATACGCAGTATTTT. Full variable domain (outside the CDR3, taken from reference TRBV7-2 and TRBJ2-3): GAGVSQSPSNKVTEKGKDVELRCDPISGHTALYWYRQSLGQGLEFLIYFQGNSAPDKSGLPSDRFSAERTGGSVSTLTIQRTQQEDSAVYLCASSLGSGPSTDTQYFGPGTRLTVL.

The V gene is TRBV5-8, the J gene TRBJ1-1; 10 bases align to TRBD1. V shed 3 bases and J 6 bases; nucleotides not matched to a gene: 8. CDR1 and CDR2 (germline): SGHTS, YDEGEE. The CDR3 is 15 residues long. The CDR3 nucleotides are TGTGCCAGCAGCTGGGACAGGGGATCCTCCCCTGAAGCTTTCTTT. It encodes CASSWDRGSSPEAFF.

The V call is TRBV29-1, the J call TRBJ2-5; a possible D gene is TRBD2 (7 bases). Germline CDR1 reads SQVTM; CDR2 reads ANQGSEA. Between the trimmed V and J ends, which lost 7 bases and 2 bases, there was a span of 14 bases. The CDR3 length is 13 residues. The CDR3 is CSALRGGQETQYF. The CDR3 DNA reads TGCAGCGCACTAAGGGGGGGTCAAGAGACCCAGTACTTC.

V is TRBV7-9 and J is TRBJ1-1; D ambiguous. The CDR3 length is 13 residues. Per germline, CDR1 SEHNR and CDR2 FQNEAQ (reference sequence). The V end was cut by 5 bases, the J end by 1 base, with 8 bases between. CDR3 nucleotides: TGTGCCAGCAGCCTTGGTCAGAACACTGAAGCTTTCTTT. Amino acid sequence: CASSLGQNTEAFF.

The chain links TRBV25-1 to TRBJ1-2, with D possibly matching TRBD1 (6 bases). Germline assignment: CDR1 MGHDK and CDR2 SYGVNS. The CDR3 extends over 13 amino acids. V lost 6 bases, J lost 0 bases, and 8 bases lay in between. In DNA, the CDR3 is TGTGCCAGCAGAGGGGGATCTAACTATGGCTACACCTTC. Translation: CASRGGSNYGYTF.

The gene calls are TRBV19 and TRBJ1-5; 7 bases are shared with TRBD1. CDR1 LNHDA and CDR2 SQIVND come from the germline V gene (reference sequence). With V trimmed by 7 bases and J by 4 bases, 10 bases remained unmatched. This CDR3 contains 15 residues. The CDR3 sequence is CASTHADRSNQPQHF. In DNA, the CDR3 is TGTGCCAGTACCCACGCGGACAGGTCAAATCAGCCCCAGCATTTT.

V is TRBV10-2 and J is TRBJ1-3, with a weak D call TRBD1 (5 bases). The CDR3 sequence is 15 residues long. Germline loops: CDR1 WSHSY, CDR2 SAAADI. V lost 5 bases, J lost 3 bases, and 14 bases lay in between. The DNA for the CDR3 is TGCGCCAGCAGTTCGCAGGGAGTCTTTGGAAACACCATATATTTT. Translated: CASSSQGVFGNTIYF.

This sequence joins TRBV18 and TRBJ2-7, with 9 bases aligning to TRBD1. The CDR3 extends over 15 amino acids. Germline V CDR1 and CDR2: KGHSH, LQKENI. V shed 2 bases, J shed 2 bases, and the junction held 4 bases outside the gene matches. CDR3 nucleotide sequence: TGTGCCAGCTCACCAGGGGACAGGGTCCCCTACGAGCAGTACTTC. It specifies CASSPGDRVPYEQYF.

CDR3 coding DNA: TGTGCCAGCTCACCACGGGCCATAGGGCCGAGCTCCTACAATGAGCAGTTCTTC. It codes for CASSPRAIGPSSYNEQFF. The V and J genes are TRBV18 and TRBJ2-1; D ambiguous. The V end lost 1 base, the J end lost 0 bases, and 16 bases lay between the germline ends. This CDR3 region has 18 residues. From germline, CDR1 is KGHSH and CDR2 LQKENI. The complete variable domain, with remaining parts taken from reference TRBV18 and TRBJ2-1, reads NAGVMQNPRHLVRRRGQEARLRCSPMKGHSHVYWYRQLPEEGLKFMVYLQKENIIDESGMPKERFSAEFPKEGPSILRIQQVVRGDSAAYFCASSPRAIGPSSYNEQFFGPGTRLTVL.

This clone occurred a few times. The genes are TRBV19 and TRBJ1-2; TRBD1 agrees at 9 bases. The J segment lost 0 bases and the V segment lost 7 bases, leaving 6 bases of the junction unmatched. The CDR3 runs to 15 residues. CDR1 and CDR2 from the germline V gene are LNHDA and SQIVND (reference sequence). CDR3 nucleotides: TGTGCCAGTACCCGCGGGACAGGGTCTAACTATGGCTACACCTTC. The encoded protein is CASTRGTGSNYGYTF.

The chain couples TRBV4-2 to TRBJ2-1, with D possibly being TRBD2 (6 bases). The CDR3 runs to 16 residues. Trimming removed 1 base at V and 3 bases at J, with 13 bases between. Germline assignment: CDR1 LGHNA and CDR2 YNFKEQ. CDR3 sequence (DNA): TGTGCCAGCAGCCAAGGGGTGGGCGGGGACTACAATGAGCAGTTCTTC. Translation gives CASSQGVGGDYNEQFF.

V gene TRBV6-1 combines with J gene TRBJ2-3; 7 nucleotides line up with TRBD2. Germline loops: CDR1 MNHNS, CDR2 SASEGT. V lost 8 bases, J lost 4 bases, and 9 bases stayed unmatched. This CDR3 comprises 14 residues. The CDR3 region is CASVRTSFADTQYF. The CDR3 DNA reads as TGTGCCAGCGTCAGGACTAGTTTTGCAGATACGCAGTATTTT.

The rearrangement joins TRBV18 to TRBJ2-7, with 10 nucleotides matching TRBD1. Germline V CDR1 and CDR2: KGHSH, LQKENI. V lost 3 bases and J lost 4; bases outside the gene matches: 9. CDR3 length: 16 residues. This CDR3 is CASSPIPGQGPYEQYF. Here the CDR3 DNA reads TGTGCCAGCTCACCCATTCCGGGACAGGGGCCTTACGAGCAGTACTTC. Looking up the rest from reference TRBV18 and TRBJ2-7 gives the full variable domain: NAGVMQNPRHLVRRRGQEARLRCSPMKGHSHVYWYRQLPEEGLKFMVYLQKENIIDESGMPKERFSAEFPKEGPSILRIQQVVRGDSAAYFCASSPIPGQGPYEQYFGPGTRLTVT.

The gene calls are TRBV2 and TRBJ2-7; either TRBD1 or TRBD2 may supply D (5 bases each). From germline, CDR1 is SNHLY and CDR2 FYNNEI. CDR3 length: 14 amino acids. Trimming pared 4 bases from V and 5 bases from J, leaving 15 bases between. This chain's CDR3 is CASSGWDAAHEQYF. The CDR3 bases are TGTGCCAGCAGTGGTTGGGACGCCGCCCACGAGCAGTACTTC.